This TCR beta chain was found in a study of OX40 agonist ivuxolimab in advanced cancers. Study-level background: Patients receiving dose escalation had hepatocellular carcinoma, melanoma, renal cell or head and neck cancer.

Generated by immunoSEQ multiplex PCR, the TCRdb table keeps only in-frame clones and is missing some. This table has 75,000 to 100,000 clones, less than 90% appearing once. Points from the study as a whole: Certain nonresponders likewise exhibited a low normalized T-cell clonal expansion.

CDR1 and CDR2 (germline): LGHNA, YSLEER. V gave up 4 bases and J gave up 6 bases; unmatched junction bases: 12. The CDR3 contains 16 residues. Details on this clone: Its target is unknown.

V gene TRBV4-3 combines with J gene TRBJ2-3, with 8 bases fitting TRBD2. The sample consisted of CD4+ or CD8+ T cells sorted from blood, taken in a trial of the OX40 agonist ivuxolimab. This sequence originates from an adult with an advanced solid tumor such as melanoma, head and neck, liver or kidney cancer. CDR3 residues: CASSRQISGAVDTQYF. The CDR3 DNA sequence: TGCGCCAGCAGCCGCCAAATTAGCGGGGCCGTCGATACGCAGTATTTT.